Below, one T cell receptor (beta chain) is given with its context. Looked up from germline, CDR1 is SEHNR and CDR2 is FQNEAQ (reference sequence). With 8 bases removed from V and 2 bases from J, the gap between germline ends came to 10 bases. The CDR3 is 13 residues long. Here immunoSEQ multiplex PCR was the method, and the copy in TCRdb shows in-frame clones only, minus some. The table includes 90,000 to 130,000 clones, 75% to 85% detected once. This specimen belongs to a study of blood T cell repertoires in COVID-19. Study-level information: Material from acute and convalescent COVID-19 was sourced from the United States, Italy and Spain.

The sequenced sample consisted of peripheral blood. This sequence was found in a man aged 65 to 85 with acute or convalescent COVID-19. The chain links TRBV7-9 to TRBJ1-3; perhaps TRBD1 as D (5 bases). The CDR3 spells CASPVGPGNTIYF. The CDR3 DNA sequence: TGTGCCAGCCCAGTGGGGCCTGGAAACACCATATATTTT.